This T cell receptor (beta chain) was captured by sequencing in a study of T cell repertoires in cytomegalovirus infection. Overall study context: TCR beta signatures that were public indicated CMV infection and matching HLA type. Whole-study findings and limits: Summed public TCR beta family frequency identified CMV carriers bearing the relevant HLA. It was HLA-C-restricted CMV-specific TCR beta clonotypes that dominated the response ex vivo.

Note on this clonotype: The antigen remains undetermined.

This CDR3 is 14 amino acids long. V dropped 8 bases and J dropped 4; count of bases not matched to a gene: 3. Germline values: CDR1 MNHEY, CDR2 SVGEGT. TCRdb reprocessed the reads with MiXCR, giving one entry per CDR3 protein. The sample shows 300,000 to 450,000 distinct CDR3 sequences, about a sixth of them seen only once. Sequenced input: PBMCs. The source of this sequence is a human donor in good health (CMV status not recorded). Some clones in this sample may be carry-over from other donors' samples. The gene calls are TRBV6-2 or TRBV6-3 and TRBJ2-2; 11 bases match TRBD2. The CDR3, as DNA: TGTGCCAGCGGGACTAGCGGAACCACCGGGGAGCTGTTTTTT. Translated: CASGTSGTTGELFF.